The 20 T cell receptor beta chains reported below all come from one sample, sequenced in a study of a mutant IDH1 vaccine in newly diagnosed glioma. Time point noted: baseline, week 1 (first vaccination visit). Documented treatment: pre-vaccination baseline after standard-of-care therapy. The repertoire was sequenced with immunoSEQ multiplex PCR; TCRdb's copy has only in-frame clones and lacks some. The sample has under 75,000 clones; approximately 91% are singletons. The sample was PBMCs, taken from a glioma patient treated with radiotherapy, temozolomide or both. All receptors come from a man aged 45-65 years with glioma.

This chain uses TRBV27 with TRBJ1-1, with no clear D. V was clipped by 4 bases and J by 4 bases, with 13 bases between them. In germline, CDR1 is MNHEY, CDR2 SMNVEV (reference sequence). This CDR3 is 14 amino acids long. The CDR3 DNA reads TGTGCCAGCAGTTCCCAGGCTTGGGGCACTGAAGCTTTCTTT. Protein: CASSSQAWGTEAFF.

The chain joins TRBV6-5 to TRBJ1-2; a possible D gene is TRBD1 (5 bases). The CDR3 is made up of 15 amino acids. The ends were cut back, 0 bases at V and 2 bases at J, with 10 bases in the middle. Germline V gene sequence: CDR1 MNHEY, CDR2 SVGAGI. CDR3 nucleotide sequence: TGTGCCAGCAGTTACTCGAGGAGACAGAACTATGGCTACACCTTC. It is translated as CASSYSRRQNYGYTF.

The V call is TRBV19, the J call TRBJ2-7; TRBD1 matches 7 bases. The germline CDR1 and CDR2 sequences are LNHDA and SQIVND (reference sequence). The CDR3 runs 14 residues. The V and J ends lost 5 bases and 2 bases, in that order; junction bases with no gene match: 6. CDR3 sequence reads: CASSVTTGPYEQYF. For the CDR3, the DNA is TGTGCCAGTAGTGTCACGACAGGGCCCTACGAGCAGTACTTC.

The chain couples TRBV5-1 to TRBJ2-5, with 7 positions matching TRBD1. The germline gives CDR1 SGHRS, CDR2 YFSETQ. The CDR3 runs 17 residues. Trimming at V came to 1 base and at J to 2 bases, leaving 11 bases not matched to a gene. CDR3 DNA: TGCGCCAGCAGCTTGTTAGGGACAGCAAGCTTACAAGAGACCCAGTACTTC. It codes for CASSLLGTASLQETQYF.

The V call is TRBV7-2, the J call TRBJ2-5; no reliable D call. Germline loops: CDR1 SGHTA, CDR2 FQGNSA. V gave up 3 bases and J gave up 5 bases, with 13 bases separating them. CDR3 length: 14 residues. CDR3 amino acids: CASSFYGSSETQYF. The CDR3 bases are TGTGCCAGCAGCTTCTATGGTAGTAGCGAGACCCAGTACTTC.

The gene calls are TRBV4-3 and TRBJ1-6; unclear D gene. Germline CDR1 reads LGHNA; CDR2 reads YSLEER. V lost 2 bases and J lost 9, with 8 bases in between. The CDR3 is made up of 13 amino acids. CDR3 bases: TGCGCCAGCAGCCAAAAGCGGGGTTCACCCCTCCACTTT. Encoded protein: CASSQKRGSPLHF.

This sequence joins TRBV10-3 and TRBJ2-7; no clear D. Germline values: CDR1 ENHRY, CDR2 SYGVKD. V was clipped by 0 bases and J by 5 bases, with 8 bases between them. The length of the CDR3 is 13 residues. The CDR3 region is CAISESVGDEQYF. The CDR3 DNA is TGTGCCATCAGTGAGTCAGTTGGCGACGAGCAGTACTTC.

This clone showed up just once. This chain connects TRBV7-8 to TRBJ2-7; TRBD2 matches at 8 bases. Unmatched junction bases numbered 9, after V lost 1 base and J lost 1 base. The CDR3 sequence is 17 residues long. The V gene's germline CDR1 is SGHVS and CDR2 FQNEAQ. The CDR3 region has the DNA TGTGCCAGCAGCTTAGGAACGGGACTAGTGGTGTCCTACGAGCAGTACTTC. This gives the protein CASSLGTGLVVSYEQYF.

The sample holds a few counts of this clone. The chain joins TRBV2 to TRBJ1-1; D is perhaps TRBD1 (6 bases). V dropped 8 bases and J dropped 0 bases, with 13 bases sitting between them. The CDR3 sequence is 14 residues long. From germline, CDR1 is SNHLY and CDR2 FYNNEI. CDR3 coding DNA: TGTGCCAGCCTACCGGACAGTTTGAACACTGAAGCTTTCTTT. Its protein product is CASLPDSLNTEAFF. The full variable domain, rest sourced from reference TRBV2 and TRBJ1-1, is EPEVTQTPSHQVTQMGQEVILRCVPISNHLYFYWYRQILGQKVEFLVSFYNNEISEKSEIFDDQFSVERPDGSNFTLKIRSTKLEDSAMYFCASLPDSLNTEAFFGQGTRLTVV.

The rearrangement links TRBV28 to TRBJ2-3; the match to TRBD2 covers 9 bases. The germline V gene has CDR1 MDHEN and CDR2 SYDVKM. Germline trimming cut 8 bases from V and 2 bases from J; bases unmatched to any gene: 11. The CDR3 length is 16 residues. CDR3 DNA sequence: TGTGCCAGCCTGCCTAGCGGGACCCCATCCACAGATACGCAGTATTTT. Its protein product is CASLPSGTPSTDTQYF.

The chain employs TRBV5-5 and TRBJ2-7, with TRBD1 identical over 8 bases. Germline V gene lookup returns CDR1 SGHKS and CDR2 YYEKEE (reference sequence). This CDR3 has 14 amino acids. V lost 4 bases, J lost 3 bases, and 6 bases stayed unmatched. The CDR3 region has the DNA TGTGCCAGCAGCCCGGGAACAGGGGGCTACGAGCAGTACTTC. Protein product: CASSPGTGGYEQYF.

The rearrangement uses TRBV14 and TRBJ1-4; unclear D gene. The CDR3 has 15 amino acids. CDR1 and CDR2 from the germline V gene are SGHDN and FVKESK. Trimming took off 0 bases at V and 4 bases at J, with 9 bases between the two ends. The DNA for the CDR3 is TGTGCCAGCAGCCAAGAAGGGCTACGTAATGAAAAACTGTTTTTT. Residues: CASSQEGLRNEKLFF.

The rearrangement links TRBV9 to TRBJ2-7, with TRBD2 matching over 10 bases. The germline gives CDR1 SGDLS, CDR2 YYNGEE. V lost 3 bases and J lost 1; bases outside the gene matches: 4. CDR3 length: 15 residues. The CDR3 DNA reads TGTGCCAGCAGCGCGGGGACTAGCGTATCCTACGAGCAGTACTTC. This translates into CASSAGTSVSYEQYF.

V and J are TRBV9 and TRBJ2-6; maybe TRBD2 (5 bases). This CDR3 contains 16 residues. Trimming left V 6 bases short and J 0 bases short, with 13 bases between. Germline V gene data show CDR1 as SGDLS and CDR2 as YYNGEE. This chain's CDR3 is CASTHLGVSGANVLTF. In nucleotides, the CDR3 is TGTGCCAGCACCCACCTGGGAGTCTCTGGGGCCAACGTCCTGACTTTC.

This chain connects TRBV7-6 to TRBJ1-2, with D possibly TRBD1 on 6 matching bases. Germline V gene sequence: CDR1 SGHVS, CDR2 FNYEAQ. The CDR3 loop spans 17 amino acids. The V and J ends lost 7 bases and 3 bases respectively, with 24 bases between them. CDR3 sequence: CASTPHQGRRDDYGYTF. For the CDR3, the DNA is TGTGCCAGCACCCCGCACCAGGGGAGACGCGACGACTATGGCTACACCTTC.

V is TRBV9 and J is TRBJ2-1; the D gene is possibly TRBD2 (6 bases). Per germline, CDR1 SGDLS and CDR2 YYNGEE. The CDR3 has 15 amino acids. V was cut by 0 bases and J by 4 bases, with 11 bases left in between. This CDR3 is CASSVVASEYNEQFF. DNA of the CDR3: TGTGCCAGCAGCGTAGTAGCTAGCGAATACAATGAGCAGTTCTTC.

CDR3 nucleotide sequence: TGTGCCAGACTGCAAGGCAACAGGGGGCGATGTACCGGGGAGCTGTTTTTT. It is translated as CARLQGNRGRCTGELFF. The J gene is TRBJ2-2, the V gene TRBV21-1; TRBD1 is the table's D call, not checked against the DNA. TRBV21-1 is labeled a pseudogene. The CDR3 is 17 amino acids.

The V and J genes are TRBV9 and TRBJ1-1; 7 bases agree with TRBD1. This CDR3 spans 12 amino acids. V lost 2 bases, J lost 7 bases, and 2 bases stayed unmatched. The germline gives CDR1 SGDLS, CDR2 YYNGEE. The CDR3 sequence is CASSVTGVEAFF. The CDR3, as DNA: TGTGCCAGCAGCGTCACAGGGGTTGAAGCTTTCTTT.

This chain uses TRBV28 with TRBJ2-5; 7 bases line up with TRBD2. The V gene's germline CDR1 is MDHEN and CDR2 SYDVKM. The CDR3 consists of 14 residues. The junction had 7 bases not matched to a gene; V was cut back by 3 bases and J by 6 bases. CDR3 amino acids: CASSLGGSGKTQYF. Here the CDR3 DNA reads TGTGCCAGCAGTTTGGGAGGGTCAGGGAAGACCCAGTACTTC.

This chain uses TRBV9 with TRBJ2-1; 7 bases match TRBD2. CDR3 length: 17 residues. V lost 3 bases to trimming and J lost 0 bases; unmatched junction nucleotides: 9. The germline CDR1 and CDR2 sequences are SGDLS and YYNGEE. The CDR3 coding sequence is TGTGCCAGCAGCGCAGGGACGGGAGGAGGCTCCTACAATGAGCAGTTCTTC. The encoded protein is CASSAGTGGGSYNEQFF.